This T cell receptor beta chain derives from a study of cytomegalovirus exposure and HLA in healthy donors. Study-wide findings and caveats: Follow-up analysis seemed to connect common viral pathogens with several of the most significant clusters identified.

Worth noting for this clone: Its antigen is undetermined. The same CDR3 is also encoded by other DNA sequences in this sample.

The V segment lost 3 bases and the J segment 4 bases; nucleotides outside the gene matches: 5. The CDR3 is 15 amino acids. Germline V gene data show CDR1 as SGHAT and CDR2 as FQNNGV. The primer mix had 60 Vbeta and 13 Jbeta primers. This table comes from immunoSEQ multiplex PCR, and its TCRdb copy is limited to in-frame clones, with some not included. The profile shows 150,000 to 200,000 clones, approximately 81% of them singletons. This TCR came from a woman aged 18-29 years in good health and CMV-seropositive. Sequencing input: PBMCs. The rearrangement links TRBV11-2 to TRBJ2-1, with 8 bases matching TRBD2. The CDR3 DNA is TGTGCCAGCAGCTTGCGGGGGGCGGGGTACAATGAGCAGTTCTTC. Amino acids: CASSLRGAGYNEQFF.